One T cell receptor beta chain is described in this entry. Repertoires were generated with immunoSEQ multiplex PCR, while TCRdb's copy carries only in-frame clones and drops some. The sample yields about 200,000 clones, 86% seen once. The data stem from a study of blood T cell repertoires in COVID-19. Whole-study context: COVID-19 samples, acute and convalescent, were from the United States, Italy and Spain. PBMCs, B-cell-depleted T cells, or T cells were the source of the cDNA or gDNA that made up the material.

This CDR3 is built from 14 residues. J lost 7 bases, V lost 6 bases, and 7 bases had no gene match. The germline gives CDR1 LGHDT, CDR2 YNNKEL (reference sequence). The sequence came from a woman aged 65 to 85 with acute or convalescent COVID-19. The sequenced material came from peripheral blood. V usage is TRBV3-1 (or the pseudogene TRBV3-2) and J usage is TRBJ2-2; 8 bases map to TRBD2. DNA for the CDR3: TGTGCCAGCAGAGCTCCCGGGGGGGTCGGGGAGCTGTTTTTT. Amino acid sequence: CASRAPGGVGELFF.